This TCR beta chain was documented in a study of tumor-infiltrating lymphocytes in primary liver carcinoma. In the study overall: Each of the samples returned roughly 3.65 to 7.5 million productive TCRbeta reads (a yield similar across tissue types).

Starting material of about 450 ng total RNA yielded TCR beta cDNA via a constant-region primer. Investigators got TCR beta libraries out of three nested multiplex PCR rounds, done with slightly modified ARM-PCR. A C-beta reverse primer and TRBV1-TRBV30 forward primers served in each of the first two PCR rounds, at approximately 10 cycles apiece. TCRdb independently ran MiXCR on the multiplex PCR reads; one entry per CDR3 protein. This sample has approximately 76,000 distinct CDR3 sequences, with 71% found just once. This clonotype appeared a single time. The junction differs from germline at one of its ends, possibly a read error. Both RNA and DNA were isolated together from 20-30 mg of bulk tissue that had not been sorted. This CDR3 has 13 residues. CDR1 and CDR2 (germline): SGHRS, YFSETQ.

This clonotype originated in a woman aged 55-70 years with primary liver carcinoma and hepatitis B virus infection. The sequencing sample was made of liver tumor tissue from sampling region 4. Subset indicated: tumor region T4, right-lateral pole. V and J are TRBV5-1 and TRBJ1-1; no firm D call. CDR3 DNA: TGCACCAGCAGCTGGCAGCAGAACACTGAAGCTTTCTTT. This gives the protein CTSSWQQNTEAFF.